This TCR beta chain was obtained from a study of somatic mutations in cytotoxic T cells in rheumatoid arthritis. Whole-study results and caveats: Significant differences in CD8+ T-cell clonality were not found between rheumatoid arthritis patients and healthy controls (age-matched).

This clone appeared a few times. Its specificity is unknown. Germline V lookup: CDR1 SGHVS, CDR2 FNYEAQ. J lost 1 base, V lost 5 bases, and 5 bases had no gene match. The CDR3 is 14 amino acids. Libraries were prepared by immunoSEQ multiplex PCR; TCRdb keeps only in-frame clonotypes and omits some of them. The top ten hold 10% of the sample, which has about 16,000 clones, 75% to 90% seen once. This TCR was recovered from an adult with rheumatoid arthritis. The rearrangement uses TRBV7-6 and TRBJ2-7; 7 nucleotides line up with TRBD1. The sample comprised CD8+ T cells sorted from blood. The CDR3 region is CASSPRDSSYEQYF. CDR3 in DNA: TGTGCCAGCAGCCCTCGGGACAGTTCCTACGAGCAGTACTTC.